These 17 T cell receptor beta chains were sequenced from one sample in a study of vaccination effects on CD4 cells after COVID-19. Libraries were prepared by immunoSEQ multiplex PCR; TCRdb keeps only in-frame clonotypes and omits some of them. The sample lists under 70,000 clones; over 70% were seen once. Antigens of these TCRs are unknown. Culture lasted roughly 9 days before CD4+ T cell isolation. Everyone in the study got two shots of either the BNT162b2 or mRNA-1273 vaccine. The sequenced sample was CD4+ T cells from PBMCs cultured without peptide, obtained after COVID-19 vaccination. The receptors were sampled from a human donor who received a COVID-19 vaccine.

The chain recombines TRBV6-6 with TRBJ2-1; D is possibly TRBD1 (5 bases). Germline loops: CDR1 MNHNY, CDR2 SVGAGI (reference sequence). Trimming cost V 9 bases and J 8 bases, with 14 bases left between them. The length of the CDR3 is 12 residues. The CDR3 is CASNRGRDEQFF. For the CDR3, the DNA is TGTGCCAGTAATAGGGGTCGCGATGAGCAGTTCTTC.

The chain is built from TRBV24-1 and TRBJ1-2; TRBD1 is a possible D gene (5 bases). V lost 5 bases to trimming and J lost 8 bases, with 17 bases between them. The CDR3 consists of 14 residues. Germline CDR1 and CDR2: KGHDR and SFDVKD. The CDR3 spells CATSGVGTPAGYTF. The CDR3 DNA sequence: TGTGCCACCAGTGGAGTTGGGACCCCAGCAGGCTACACCTTC.

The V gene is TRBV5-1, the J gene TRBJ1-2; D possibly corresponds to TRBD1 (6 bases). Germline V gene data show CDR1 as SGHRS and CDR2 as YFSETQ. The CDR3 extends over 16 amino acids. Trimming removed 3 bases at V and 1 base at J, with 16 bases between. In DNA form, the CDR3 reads TGCGCCAGCAGCTCGAAAATCCGGGACATTAACTATGGCTACACCTTC. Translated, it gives CASSSKIRDINYGYTF.

CDR3 loop: CASSTQTGDGYTF. Here the CDR3 DNA reads TGTGCCAGTAGTACCCAGACAGGGGATGGCTACACCTTC. The rearrangement joins TRBV19 to TRBJ1-2; 8 bases line up with TRBD1. V lost 4 bases, J lost 6 bases, and 4 bases stayed unmatched. This CDR3 is built from 13 residues. Germline loops: CDR1 LNHDA, CDR2 SQIVND (reference sequence).

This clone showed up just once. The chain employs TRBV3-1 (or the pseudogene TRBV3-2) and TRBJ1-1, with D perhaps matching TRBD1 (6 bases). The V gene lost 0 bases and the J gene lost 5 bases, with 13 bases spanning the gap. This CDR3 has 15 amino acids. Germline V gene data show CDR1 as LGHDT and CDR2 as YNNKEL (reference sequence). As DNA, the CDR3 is TGTGCCAGCAGCCAAGAAAGGGCCCAGGGGACTGAAGCTTTCTTT. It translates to CASSQERAQGTEAFF.

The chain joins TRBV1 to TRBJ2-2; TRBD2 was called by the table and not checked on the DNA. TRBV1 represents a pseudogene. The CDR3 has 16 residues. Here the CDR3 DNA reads TGCACCAGCAGCCCCCTGCAGGCCCGGGGGACCGGGGAGCTGTTTTTT. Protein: CTSSPLQARGTGELFF.

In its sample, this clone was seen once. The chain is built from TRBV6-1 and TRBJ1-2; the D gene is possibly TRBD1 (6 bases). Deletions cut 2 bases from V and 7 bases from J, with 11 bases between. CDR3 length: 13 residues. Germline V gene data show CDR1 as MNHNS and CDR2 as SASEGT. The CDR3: CASSEWGARGYTF. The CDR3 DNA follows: TGTGCCAGCAGTGAATGGGGGGCGCGTGGCTACACCTTC.

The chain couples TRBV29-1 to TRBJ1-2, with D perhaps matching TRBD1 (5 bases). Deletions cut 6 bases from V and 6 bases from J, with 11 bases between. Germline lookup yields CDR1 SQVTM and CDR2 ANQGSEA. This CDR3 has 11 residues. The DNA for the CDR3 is TGCAGCGTCCGGACAAGAGATGGCTACACCTTC. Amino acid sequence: CSVRTRDGYTF.

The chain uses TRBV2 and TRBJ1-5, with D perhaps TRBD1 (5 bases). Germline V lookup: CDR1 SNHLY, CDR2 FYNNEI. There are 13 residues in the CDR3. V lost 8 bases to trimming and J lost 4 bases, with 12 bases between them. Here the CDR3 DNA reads TGTGCCAGCGCAATTGGGGGAAATCAGCCCCAGCATTTT. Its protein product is CASAIGGNQPQHF.

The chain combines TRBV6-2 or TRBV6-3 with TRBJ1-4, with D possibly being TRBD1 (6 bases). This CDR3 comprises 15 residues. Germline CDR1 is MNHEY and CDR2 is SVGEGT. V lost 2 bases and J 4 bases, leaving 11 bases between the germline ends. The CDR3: CASSYRRQDNEKLFF. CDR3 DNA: TGTGCCAGCAGTTACCGGCGACAGGATAATGAAAAACTGTTTTTT.

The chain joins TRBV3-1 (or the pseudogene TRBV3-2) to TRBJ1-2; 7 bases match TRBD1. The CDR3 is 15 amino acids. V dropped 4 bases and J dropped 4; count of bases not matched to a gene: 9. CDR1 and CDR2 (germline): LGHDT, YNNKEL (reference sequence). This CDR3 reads CASSRRQDRSYGYTF. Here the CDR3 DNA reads TGTGCCAGCAGCCGACGCCAGGACAGGAGCTATGGCTACACCTTC.

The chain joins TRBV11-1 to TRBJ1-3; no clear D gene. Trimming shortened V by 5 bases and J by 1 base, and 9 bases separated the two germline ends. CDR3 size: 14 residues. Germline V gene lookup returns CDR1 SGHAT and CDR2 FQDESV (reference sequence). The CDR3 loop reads CASSLGGSGNTIYF. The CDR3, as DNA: TGTGCCAGCAGCCTAGGCGGGTCTGGAAACACCATATATTTT.

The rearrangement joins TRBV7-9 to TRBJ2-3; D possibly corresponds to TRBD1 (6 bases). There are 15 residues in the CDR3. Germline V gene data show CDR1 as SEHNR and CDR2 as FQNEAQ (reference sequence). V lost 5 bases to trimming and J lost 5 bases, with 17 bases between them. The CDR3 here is CASSTTGPTGDTQYF. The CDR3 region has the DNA TGTGCCAGCAGCACAACAGGGCCCACTGGAGATACGCAGTATTTT. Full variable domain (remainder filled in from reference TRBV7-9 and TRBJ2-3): DTGVSQNPRHKITKRGQNVTFRCDPISEHNRLYWYRQTLGQGPEFLTYFQNEAQLEKSRLLSDRFSAERPKGSFSTLEIQRTEQGDSAMYLCASSTTGPTGDTQYFGPGTRLTVL.

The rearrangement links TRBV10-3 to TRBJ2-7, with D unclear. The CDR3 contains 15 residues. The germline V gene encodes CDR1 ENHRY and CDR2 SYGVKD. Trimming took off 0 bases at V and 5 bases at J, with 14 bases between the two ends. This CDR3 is CAISESTRPFDEQYV. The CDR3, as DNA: TGTGCCATCAGTGAGTCGACTCGACCGTTTGACGAGCAGTACGTC.

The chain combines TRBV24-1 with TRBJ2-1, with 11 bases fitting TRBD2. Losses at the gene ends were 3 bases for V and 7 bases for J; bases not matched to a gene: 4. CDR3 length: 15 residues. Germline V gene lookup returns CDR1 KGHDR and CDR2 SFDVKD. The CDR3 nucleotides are TGTGCCACCAGTGATCGTAGCGGGGGGGCTAATGAGCAGTTCTTC. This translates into CATSDRSGGANEQFF.

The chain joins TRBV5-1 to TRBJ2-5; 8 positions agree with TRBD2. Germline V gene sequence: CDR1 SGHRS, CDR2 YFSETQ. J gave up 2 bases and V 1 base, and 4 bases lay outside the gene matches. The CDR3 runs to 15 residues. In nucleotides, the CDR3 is TGCGCCAGCAGCTTGCTCGGGGGGGTACAAGAGACCCAGTACTTC. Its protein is CASSLLGGVQETQYF.

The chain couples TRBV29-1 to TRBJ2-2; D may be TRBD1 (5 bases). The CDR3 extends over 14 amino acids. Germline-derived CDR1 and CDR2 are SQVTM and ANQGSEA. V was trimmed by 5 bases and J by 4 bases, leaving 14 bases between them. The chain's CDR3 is CSVSPDSATGELFF. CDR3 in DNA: TGCAGCGTTTCTCCAGACAGTGCCACCGGGGAGCTGTTTTTT.